The T cell receptor (beta chain) under discussion was sequenced for a study of cytomegalovirus exposure and HLA in healthy donors. The overall study: The Caucasian-associated ancestry cluster contained 75% to 85% of the roughly 390 genotyped donors.

Study-wide results and limits: Later on, an analysis tied about 17,000 TCR beta sequences to HLA alleles at 0.05 false discovery rate. Most TCR sequences showed up rarely, but some public TCRs showed up in many donors.

The CDR3 sequence is 14 residues long. Germline CDR1 is MNHEY and CDR2 is SVGAGI. V lost 6 bases to trimming and J lost 4 bases; unmatched junction nucleotides: 8. Amplification used 60 Vbeta primers and 13 Jbeta primers. Produced via immunoSEQ multiplex PCR; TCRdb's table is partial and in-frame only. The sample includes about 51,000 clones. With regard to this clone: Its antigen is still unknown.

The sequence was collected from a man aged 40-50 years in good health and CMV-seropositive. Sample: PBMCs. V gene TRBV6-5 combines with J gene TRBJ1-2; 7 bases fit TRBD1. This chain's CDR3 is CASSQTGSPYGYTF. CDR3 in DNA: TGTGCCAGCAGCCAGACAGGGAGCCCCTATGGCTACACCTTC.